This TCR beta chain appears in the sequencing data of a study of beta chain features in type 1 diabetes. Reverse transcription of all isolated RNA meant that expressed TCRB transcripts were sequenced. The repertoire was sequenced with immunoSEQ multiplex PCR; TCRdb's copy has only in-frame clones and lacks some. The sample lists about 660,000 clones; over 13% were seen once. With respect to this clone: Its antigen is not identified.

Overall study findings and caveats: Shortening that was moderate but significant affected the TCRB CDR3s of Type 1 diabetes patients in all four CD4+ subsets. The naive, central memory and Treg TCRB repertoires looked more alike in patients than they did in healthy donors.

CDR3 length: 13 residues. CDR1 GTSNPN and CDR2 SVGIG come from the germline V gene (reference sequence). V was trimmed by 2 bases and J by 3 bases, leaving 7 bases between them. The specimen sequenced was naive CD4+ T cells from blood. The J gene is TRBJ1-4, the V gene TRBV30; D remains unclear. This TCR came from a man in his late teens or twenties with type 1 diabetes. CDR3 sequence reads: CAWSPQPNEKLFF. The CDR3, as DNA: TGTGCCTGGAGTCCCCAGCCTAATGAAAAACTGTTTTTT.